This TCR beta chain was identified in a study of post-analysis software for immune sequencing data. About the research overall: Relapsing-remitting, secondary progressive and progressive-relapsing multiple sclerosis were all included among the disease courses. The study's findings and limits: Relative to controls, patients with multiple sclerosis showed significantly lower normalized Chao1 diversity.

This clonotype showed up just once. Its antigen is unidentified. cDNA libraries for TCR beta contained unique molecular identifiers. cDNA molecules numbering about 480,000 came from approximately 0.91 to 9.4 million T cells. TCRdb itself ran the PCR reads through MiXCR, one entry per CDR3 protein. The sample records 450,000 to 650,000 distinct CDR3 sequences, 40% to 50% being singletons. The specimen was blood. The sequence derives from a girl aged 5-17 years with multiple sclerosis.

The CDR3 spells CASSLTSGPSYEQYF. The CDR3 DNA is TGTGCCAGCAGTTTGACTAGCGGGCCTTCCTACGAGCAGTACTTC. V and J are TRBV12-3 or TRBV12-4 and TRBJ2-7; the match to TRBD2 covers 10 bases. With 3 bases clipped from V and 1 base from J, the junction kept 3 bases outside the gene matches. The CDR3 has 15 residues.